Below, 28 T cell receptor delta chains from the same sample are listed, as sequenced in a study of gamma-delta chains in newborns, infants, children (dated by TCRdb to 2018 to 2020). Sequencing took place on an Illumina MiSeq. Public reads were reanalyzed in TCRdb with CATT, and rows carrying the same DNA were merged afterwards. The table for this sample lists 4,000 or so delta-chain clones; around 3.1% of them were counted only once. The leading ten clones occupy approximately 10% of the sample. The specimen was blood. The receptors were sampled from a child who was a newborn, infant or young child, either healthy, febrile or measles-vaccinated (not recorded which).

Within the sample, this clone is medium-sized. The CDR3 DNA is TGTGCCTGTGACACCGGCTGGGGGATACGCAACTGGGACACCCGACAGATGTTTTTC. Translating it yields CACDTGWGIRNWDTRQMFF. The gene calls are TRDV2 and TRDJ3; 12 nucleotides align to TRDD3. Germline V lookup: CDR1 GEAIGNYY, CDR2 EKD. This CDR3 has 19 residues. The ends lost 0 bases at V and 3 bases at J; junction bases unmatched: 5.

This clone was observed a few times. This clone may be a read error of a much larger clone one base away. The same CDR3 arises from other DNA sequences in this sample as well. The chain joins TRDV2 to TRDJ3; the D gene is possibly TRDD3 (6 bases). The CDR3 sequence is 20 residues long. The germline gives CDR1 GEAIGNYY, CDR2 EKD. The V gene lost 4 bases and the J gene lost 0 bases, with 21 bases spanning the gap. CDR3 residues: CACDTGVWGSRSWDTRQMFF. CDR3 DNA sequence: TGTGCCTGTGATACCGGAGTCTGGGGATCCCGCTCCTGGGACACCCGACAGATGTTTTTC.

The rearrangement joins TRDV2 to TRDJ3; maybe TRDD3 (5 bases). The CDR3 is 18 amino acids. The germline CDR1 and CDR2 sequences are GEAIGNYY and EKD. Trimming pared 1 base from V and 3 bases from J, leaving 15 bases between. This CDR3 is CACDTGGYGDWDTRQMFF. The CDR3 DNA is TGTGCCTGTGACACAGGGGGTTACGGGGACTGGGACACCCGACAGATGTTTTTC.

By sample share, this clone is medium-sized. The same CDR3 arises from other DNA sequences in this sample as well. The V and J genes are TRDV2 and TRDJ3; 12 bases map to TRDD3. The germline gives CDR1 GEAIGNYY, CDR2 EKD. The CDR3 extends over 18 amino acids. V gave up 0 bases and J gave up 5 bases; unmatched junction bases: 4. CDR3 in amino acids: CACDTAGGYGRDTRQMFF. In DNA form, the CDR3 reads TGTGCCTGTGACACCGCTGGGGGATACGGCCGGGACACCCGACAGATGTTTTTC.

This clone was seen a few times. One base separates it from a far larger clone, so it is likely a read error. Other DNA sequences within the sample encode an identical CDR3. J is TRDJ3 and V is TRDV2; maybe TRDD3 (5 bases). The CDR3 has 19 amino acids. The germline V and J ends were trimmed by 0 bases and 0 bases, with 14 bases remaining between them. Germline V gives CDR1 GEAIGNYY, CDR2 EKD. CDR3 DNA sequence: TGTGCCTGTGACACCGTTCTGGGTGATAGCTCCTGGGACACCCGACAGATGTTTTTC. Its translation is CACDTVLGDSSWDTRQMFF.

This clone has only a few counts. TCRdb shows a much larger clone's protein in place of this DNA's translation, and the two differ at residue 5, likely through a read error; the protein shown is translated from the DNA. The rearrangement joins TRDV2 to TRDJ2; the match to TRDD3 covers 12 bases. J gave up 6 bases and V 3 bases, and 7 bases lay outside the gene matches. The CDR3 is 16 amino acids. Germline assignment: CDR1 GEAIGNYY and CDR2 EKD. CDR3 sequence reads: CACDSLLGDTPAQLFF. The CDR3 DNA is TGTGCCTGTGACTCCCTACTGGGGGATACCCCAGCACAACTCTTCTTT.

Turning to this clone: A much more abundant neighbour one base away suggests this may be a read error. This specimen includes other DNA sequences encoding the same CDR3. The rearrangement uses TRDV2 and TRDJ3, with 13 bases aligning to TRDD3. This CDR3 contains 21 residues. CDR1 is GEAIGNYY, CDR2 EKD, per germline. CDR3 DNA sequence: TGTGCCTGTGACACCGTACTGGGGGATACGCTGGTCTCCTGGGACACCCGACAGATGTTCTTC. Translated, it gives CACDTVLGDTLVSWDTRQMFF.

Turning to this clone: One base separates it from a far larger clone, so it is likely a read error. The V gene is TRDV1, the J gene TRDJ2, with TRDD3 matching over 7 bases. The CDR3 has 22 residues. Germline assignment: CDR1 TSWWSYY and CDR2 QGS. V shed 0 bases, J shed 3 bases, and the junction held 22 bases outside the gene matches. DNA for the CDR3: TGTGCTCTTGGGGAACTCCCACTACAGCTGGGGGTACCCTCTCTTGTGACAGCACAACTCTTCTTT. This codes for CALGELPLQLGVPSLVTAQLFF.

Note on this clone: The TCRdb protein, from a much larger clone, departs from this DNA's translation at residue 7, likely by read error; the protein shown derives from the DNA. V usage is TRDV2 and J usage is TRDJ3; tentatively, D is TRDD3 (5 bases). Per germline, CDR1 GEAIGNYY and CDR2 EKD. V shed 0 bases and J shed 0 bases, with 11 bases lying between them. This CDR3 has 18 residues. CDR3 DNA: TGTGCCTGTGACACCTTGAGGGATTTCTCCTGGGACACCCGACAGATGTTTTTC. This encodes CACDTLRDFSWDTRQMFF.

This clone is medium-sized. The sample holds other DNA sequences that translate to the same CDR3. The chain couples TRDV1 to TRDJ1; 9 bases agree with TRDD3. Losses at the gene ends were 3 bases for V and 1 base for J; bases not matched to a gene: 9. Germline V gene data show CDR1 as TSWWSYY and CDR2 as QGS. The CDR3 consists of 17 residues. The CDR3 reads CALGDLSWGIITDKLIF. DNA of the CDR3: TGTGCTCTTGGGGACCTCTCTTGGGGGATAATCACCGATAAACTCATCTTT.

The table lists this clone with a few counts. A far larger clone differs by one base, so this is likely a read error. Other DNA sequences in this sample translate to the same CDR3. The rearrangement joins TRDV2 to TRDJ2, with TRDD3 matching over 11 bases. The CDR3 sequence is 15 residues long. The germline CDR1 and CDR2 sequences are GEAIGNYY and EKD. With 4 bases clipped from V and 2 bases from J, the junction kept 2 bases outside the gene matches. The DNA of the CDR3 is TGTGCCTGTGATTGGGGGATACGCTTGACAGCACAACTCTTCTTT. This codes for CACDWGIRLTAQLFF.

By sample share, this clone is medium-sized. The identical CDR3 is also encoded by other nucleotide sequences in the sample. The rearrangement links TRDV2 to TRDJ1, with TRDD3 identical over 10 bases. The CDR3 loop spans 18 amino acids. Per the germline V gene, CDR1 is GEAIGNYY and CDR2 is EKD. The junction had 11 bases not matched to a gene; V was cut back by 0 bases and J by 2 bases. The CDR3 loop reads CACDTVPTGGSTTDKLIF. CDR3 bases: TGTGCCTGTGACACCGTGCCCACTGGGGGATCCACAACCGATAAACTCATCTTT.

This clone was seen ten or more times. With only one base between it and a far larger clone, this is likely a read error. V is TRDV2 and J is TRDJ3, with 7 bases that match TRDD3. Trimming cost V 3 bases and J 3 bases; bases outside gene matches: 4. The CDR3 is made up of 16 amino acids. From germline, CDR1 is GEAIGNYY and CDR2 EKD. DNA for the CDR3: TGTGCCTGTGACTGGGGGAGCTTCTGGGACACCCGACAGATGTTTTTC. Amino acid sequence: CACDWGSFWDTRQMFF.

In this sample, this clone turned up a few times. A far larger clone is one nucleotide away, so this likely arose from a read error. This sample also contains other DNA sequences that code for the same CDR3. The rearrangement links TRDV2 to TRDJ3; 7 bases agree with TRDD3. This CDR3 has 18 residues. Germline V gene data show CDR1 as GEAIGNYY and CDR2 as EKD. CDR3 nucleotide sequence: TGTGCCTGCGACACCGGATGGGGGAGCTCCTGGGACACCCGACAGATGTTTTTC. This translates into CACDTGWGSSWDTRQMFF.

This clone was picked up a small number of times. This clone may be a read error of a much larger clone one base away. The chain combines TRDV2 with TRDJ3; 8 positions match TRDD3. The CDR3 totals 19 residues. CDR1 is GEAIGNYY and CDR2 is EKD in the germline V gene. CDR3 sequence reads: CARDTVYWGSSWDTRQMFF. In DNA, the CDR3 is TGTGCCCGTGACACCGTCTACTGGGGGTCCTCCTGGGACACCCGACAGATGTTTTTC.

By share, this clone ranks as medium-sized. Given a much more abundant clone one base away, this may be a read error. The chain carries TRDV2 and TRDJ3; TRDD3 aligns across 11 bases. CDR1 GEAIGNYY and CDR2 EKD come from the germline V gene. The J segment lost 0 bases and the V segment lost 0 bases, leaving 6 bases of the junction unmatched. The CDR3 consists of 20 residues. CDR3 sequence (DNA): TGTGCCTGTGACACCGTGGGGGATACGCCGGGCTCCTGGGACACCCGACAGATGTTTTTC. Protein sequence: CACDTVGDTPGSWDTRQMFF.

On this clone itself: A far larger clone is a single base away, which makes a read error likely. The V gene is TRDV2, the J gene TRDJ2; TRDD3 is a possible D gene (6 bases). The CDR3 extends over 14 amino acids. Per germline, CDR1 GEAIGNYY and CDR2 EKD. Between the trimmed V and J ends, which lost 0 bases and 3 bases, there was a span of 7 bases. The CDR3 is CACDTRGMTAQLFF. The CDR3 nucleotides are TGTGCCTGTGACACCCGGGGGATGACAGCACAACTCTTCTTT.

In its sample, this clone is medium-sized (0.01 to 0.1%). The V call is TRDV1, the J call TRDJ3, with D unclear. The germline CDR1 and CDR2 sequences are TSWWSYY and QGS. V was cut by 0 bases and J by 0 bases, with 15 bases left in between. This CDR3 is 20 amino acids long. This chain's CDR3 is CALGELAAFRGSWDTRQMFF. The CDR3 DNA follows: TGTGCTCTTGGGGAACTGGCCGCCTTTAGGGGCTCCTGGGACACCCGACAGATGTTTTTC.

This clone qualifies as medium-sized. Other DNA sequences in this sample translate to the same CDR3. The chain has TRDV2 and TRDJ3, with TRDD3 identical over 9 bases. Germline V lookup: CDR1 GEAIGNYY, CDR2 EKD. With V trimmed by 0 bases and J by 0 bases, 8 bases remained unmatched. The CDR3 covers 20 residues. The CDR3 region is CACDTVGTGGDSWDTRQMFF. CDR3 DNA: TGTGCCTGTGACACCGTCGGTACTGGGGGAGACTCCTGGGACACCCGACAGATGTTTTTC.

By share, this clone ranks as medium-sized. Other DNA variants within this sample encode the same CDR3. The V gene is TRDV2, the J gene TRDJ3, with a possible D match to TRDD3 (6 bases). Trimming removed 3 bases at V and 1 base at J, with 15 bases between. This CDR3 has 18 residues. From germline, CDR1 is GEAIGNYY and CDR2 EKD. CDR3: CACDEVLGGSWDTRQMFF. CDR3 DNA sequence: TGTGCCTGTGACGAGGTTCTTGGGGGGTCCTGGGACACCCGACAGATGTTTTTC.

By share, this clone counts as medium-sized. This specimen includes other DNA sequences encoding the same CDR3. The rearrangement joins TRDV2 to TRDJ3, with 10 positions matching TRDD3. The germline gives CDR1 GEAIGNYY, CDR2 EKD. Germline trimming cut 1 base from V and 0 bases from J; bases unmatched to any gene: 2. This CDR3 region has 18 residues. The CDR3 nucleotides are TGTGCCTGTGACACTGGGGGATACAACTCCTGGGACACCCGACAGATGTTTTTC. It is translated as CACDTGGYNSWDTRQMFF.

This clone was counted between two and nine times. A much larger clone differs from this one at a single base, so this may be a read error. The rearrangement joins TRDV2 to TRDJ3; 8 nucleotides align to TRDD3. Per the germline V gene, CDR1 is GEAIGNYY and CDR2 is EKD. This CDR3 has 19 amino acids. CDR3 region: CARDKLGGYSSWDTRQMFF. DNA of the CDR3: TGTGCCCGTGACAAACTGGGGGGATATAGCTCCTGGGACACCCGACAGATGTTTTTC.

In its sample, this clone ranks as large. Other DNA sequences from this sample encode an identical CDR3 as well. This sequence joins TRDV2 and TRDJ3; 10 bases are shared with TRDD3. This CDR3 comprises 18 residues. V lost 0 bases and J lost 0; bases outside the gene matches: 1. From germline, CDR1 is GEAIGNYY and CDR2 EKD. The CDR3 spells CACDTAGGYSWDTRQMFF. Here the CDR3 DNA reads TGTGCCTGTGACACCGCTGGGGGATACTCCTGGGACACCCGACAGATGTTTTTC.

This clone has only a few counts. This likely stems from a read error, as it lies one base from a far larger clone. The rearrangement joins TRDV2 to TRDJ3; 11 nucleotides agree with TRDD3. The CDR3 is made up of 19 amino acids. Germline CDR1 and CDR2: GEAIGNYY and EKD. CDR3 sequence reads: CACDTVGDTSSWDIRQMFF. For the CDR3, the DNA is TGTGCCTGTGACACCGTGGGGGATACGAGCTCCTGGGACATCCGACAGATGTTTTTC.

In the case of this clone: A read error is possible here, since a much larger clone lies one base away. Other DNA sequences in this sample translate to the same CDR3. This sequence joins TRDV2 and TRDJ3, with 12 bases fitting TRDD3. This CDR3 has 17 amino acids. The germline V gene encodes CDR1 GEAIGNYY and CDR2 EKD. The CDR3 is CACVLLGDTWDTRQMFF. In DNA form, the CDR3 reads TGTGCCTGTGTCCTACTGGGGGATACCTGGGACACCCGGCAGATGTTTTTC.

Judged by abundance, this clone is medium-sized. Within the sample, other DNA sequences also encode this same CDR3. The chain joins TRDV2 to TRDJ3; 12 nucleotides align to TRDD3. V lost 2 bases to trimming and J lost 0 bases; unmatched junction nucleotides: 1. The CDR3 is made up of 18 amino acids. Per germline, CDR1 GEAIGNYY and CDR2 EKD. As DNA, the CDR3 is TGTGCCTGTGACATACTGGGGGATACCTCCTGGGACACCCGACAGATGTTTTTC. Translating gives CACDILGDTSWDTRQMFF.

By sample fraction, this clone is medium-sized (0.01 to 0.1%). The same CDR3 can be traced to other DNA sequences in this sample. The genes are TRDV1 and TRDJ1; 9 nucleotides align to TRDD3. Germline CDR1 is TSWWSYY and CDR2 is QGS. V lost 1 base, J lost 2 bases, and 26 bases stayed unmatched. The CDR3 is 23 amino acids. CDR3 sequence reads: CALGEPHGRSIWGIKSGTDKLIF. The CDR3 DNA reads TGTGCTCTTGGGGAACCTCACGGGAGGAGTATCTGGGGGATCAAAAGTGGTACCGATAAACTCATCTTT.

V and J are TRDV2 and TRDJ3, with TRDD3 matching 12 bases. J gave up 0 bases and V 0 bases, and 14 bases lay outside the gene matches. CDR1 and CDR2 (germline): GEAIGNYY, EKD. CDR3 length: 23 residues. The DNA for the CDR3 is TGTGCCTGTGACACCCTACCCCCTGGGGGATACGACCTAAGCTCCTGGGACACCCGACAGATGTTTTTC. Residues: CACDTLPPGGYDLSSWDTRQMFF.